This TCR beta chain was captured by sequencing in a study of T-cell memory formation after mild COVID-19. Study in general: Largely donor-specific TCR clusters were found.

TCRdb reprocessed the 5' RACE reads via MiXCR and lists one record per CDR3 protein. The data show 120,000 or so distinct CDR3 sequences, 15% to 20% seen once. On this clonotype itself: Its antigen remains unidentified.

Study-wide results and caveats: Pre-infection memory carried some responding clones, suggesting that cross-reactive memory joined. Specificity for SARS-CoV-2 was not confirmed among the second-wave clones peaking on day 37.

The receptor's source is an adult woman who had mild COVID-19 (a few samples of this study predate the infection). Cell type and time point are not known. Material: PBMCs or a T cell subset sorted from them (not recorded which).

The CDR3 spells CASSPGTGNEQFF. The CDR3 coding sequence is TGTGCCAGCTCACCCGGGACGGGCAATGAGCAGTTCTTC. This chain connects TRBV18 to TRBJ2-1, with D perhaps assigned TRBD1 or TRBD2 (5 bases each). The V gene lost 3 bases and the J gene lost 6 bases, with 9 bases spanning the gap. This CDR3 has 13 amino acids. In germline, CDR1 is KGHSH, CDR2 LQKENI.